This T cell receptor (beta chain) was captured in a study of T cell repertoires in cytomegalovirus infection. TCRdb re-called the reads through MiXCR, storing one row per CDR3 protein. The data contain about 740,000 distinct CDR3 sequences, 35% to 45% of them singletons. Details on this clonotype: At one of its ends the junction is not consistent with the germline gene, which may arise from a read error.

The germline CDR1 and CDR2 sequences are LGHNA and YNFKEQ. The length of the CDR3 is 18 residues. The chain uses TRBV4-2 and TRBJ2-2; perhaps TRBD1 as D (5 bases). This sequence was found in a human donor in good health (CMV status not recorded). Some clones in this sample may be carry-over from other donors' samples. Sequencing was carried out using PBMCs. CDR3 loop: CASSEEGRGASNTGELFF. The CDR3 DNA sequence: TGTGCCAGCAGCGAAGAAGGCCGTGGGGCGTCGAACACCGGGGAGCTGTTTTTT.